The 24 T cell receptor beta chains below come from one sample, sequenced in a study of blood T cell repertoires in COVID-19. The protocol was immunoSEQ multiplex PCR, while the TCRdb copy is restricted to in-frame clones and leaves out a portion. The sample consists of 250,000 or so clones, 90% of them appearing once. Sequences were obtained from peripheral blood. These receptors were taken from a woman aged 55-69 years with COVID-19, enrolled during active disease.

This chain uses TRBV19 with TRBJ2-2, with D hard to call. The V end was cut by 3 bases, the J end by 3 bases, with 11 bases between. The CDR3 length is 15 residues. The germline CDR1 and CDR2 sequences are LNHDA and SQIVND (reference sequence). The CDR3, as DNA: TGTGCCAGTAGTATTTCCAGGCCTGACACCGGGGAGCTGTTTTTT. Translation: CASSISRPDTGELFF.

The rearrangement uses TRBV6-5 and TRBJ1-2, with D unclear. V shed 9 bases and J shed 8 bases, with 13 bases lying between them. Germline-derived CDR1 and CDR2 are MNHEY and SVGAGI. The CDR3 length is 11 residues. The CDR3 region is CASWWGGGYTF. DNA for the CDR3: TGTGCCAGTTGGTGGGGAGGGGGCTACACCTTC.

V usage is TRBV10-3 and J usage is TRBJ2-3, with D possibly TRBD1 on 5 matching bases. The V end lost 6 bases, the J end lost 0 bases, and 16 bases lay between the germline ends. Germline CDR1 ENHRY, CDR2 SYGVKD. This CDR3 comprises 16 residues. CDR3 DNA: TGTGCCATCAGGGACAACCGAGCCCAGAGCACAGATACGCAGTATTTT. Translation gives CAIRDNRAQSTDTQYF.

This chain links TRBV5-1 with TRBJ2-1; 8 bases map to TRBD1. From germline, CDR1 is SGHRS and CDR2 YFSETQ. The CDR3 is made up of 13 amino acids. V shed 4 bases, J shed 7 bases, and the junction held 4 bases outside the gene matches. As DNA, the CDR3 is TGCGCCAGCAGCCCCCAGGGGGCAAATGAGCAGTTCTTC. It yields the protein CASSPQGANEQFF.

The CDR3 loop is CSVGGLGQPQHF. CDR3 coding DNA: TGCAGCGTTGGGGGCCTCGGTCAGCCCCAGCATTTT. This rearrangement joins TRBV29-1 to TRBJ1-5, with D possibly TRBD1 on 5 matching bases. CDR3 length: 12 amino acids. The V gene's germline CDR1 is SQVTM and CDR2 ANQGSEA. The V end was cut by 4 bases, the J end by 6 bases, with 10 bases between.

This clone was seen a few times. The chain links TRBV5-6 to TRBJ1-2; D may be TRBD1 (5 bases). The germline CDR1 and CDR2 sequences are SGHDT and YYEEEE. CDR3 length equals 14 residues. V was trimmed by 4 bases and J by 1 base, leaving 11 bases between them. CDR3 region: CASSHAQVNYGYTF. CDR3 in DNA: TGTGCCAGCAGCCATGCACAGGTTAACTATGGCTACACCTTC.

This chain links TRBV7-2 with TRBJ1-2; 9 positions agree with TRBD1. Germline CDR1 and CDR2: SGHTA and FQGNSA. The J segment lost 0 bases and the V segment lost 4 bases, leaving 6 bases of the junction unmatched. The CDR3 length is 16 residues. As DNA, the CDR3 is TGTGCCAGCAGCTCACCGGGACAGGGAGCTAACTATGGCTACACCTTC. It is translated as CASSSPGQGANYGYTF. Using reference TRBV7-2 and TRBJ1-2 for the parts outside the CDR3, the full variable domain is GAGVSQSPSNKVTEKGKDVELRCDPISGHTALYWYRQSLGQGLEFLIYFQGNSAPDKSGLPSDRFSAERTGGSVSTLTIQRTQQEDSAVYLCASSSPGQGANYGYTFGSGTRLTVV.

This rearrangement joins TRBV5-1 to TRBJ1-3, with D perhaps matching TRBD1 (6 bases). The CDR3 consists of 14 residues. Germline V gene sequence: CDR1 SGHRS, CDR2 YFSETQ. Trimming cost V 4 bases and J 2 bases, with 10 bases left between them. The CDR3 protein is CASSPGDPGNTIYF. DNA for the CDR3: TGCGCCAGCAGCCCAGGGGACCCTGGAAACACCATATATTTT.

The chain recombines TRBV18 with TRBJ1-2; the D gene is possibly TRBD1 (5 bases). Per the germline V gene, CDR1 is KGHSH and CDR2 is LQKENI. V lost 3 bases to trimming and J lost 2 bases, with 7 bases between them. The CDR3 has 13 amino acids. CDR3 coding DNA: TGTGCCAGCTCACCGACAGAGAACTATGGCTACACCTTC. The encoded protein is CASSPTENYGYTF.

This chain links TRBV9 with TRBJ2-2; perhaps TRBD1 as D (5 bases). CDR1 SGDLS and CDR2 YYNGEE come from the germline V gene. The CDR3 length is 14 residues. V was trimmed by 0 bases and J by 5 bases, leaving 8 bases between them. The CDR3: CASSVGYRTGELFF. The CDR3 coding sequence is TGTGCCAGCAGCGTAGGCTACAGGACCGGGGAGCTGTTTTTT.

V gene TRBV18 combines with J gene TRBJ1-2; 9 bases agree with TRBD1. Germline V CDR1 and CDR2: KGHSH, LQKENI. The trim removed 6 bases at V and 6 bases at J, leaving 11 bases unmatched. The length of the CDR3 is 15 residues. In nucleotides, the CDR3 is TGTGCCAGCTCCGGACAGGGGAGGGTTGGCGATGGCTACACCTTC. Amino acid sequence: CASSGQGRVGDGYTF.

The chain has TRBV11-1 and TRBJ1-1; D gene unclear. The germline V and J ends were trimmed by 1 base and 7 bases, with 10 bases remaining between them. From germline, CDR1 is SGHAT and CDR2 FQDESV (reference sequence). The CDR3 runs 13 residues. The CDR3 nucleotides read TGTGCCAGCAGCTTAGGTTCGTCGGTTGAAGCTTTCTTT. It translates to CASSLGSSVEAFF.

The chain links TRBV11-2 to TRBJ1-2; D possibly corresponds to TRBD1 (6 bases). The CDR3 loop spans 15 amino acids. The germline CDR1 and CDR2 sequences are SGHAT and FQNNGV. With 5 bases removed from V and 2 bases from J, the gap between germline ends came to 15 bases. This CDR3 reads CASSHYLTGNYGYTF. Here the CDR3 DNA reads TGTGCCAGCAGCCACTACCTGACAGGAAACTATGGCTACACCTTC.

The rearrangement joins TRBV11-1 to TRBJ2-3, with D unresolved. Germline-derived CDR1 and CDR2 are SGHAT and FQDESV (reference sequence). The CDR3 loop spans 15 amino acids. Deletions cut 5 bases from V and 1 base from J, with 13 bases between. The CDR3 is CASSPLSLGTDTQYF. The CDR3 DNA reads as TGTGCCAGCAGCCCACTATCCCTAGGCACAGATACGCAGTATTTT. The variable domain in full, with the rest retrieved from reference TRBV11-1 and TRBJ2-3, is EAEVAQSPRYKITEKSQAVAFWCDPISGHATLYWYRQILGQGPELLVQFQDESVVDDSQLPKDRFSAERLKGVDSTLKIQPAELGDSAMYLCASSPLSLGTDTQYFGPGTRLTVL.

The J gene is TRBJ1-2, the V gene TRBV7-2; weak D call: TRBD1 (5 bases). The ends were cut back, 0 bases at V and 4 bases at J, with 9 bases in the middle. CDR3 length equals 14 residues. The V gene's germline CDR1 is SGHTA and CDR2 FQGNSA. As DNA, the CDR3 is TGTGCCAGCAGCTTAGCCAGGGACTTCTATGGCTACACCTTC. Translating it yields CASSLARDFYGYTF.

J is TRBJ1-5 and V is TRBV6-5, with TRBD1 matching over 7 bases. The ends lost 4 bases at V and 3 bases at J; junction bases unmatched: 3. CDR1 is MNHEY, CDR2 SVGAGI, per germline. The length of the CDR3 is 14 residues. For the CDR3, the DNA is TGTGCCAGCAGTTCAGACAGGGACAATCAGCCCCAGCATTTT. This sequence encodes CASSSDRDNQPQHF.

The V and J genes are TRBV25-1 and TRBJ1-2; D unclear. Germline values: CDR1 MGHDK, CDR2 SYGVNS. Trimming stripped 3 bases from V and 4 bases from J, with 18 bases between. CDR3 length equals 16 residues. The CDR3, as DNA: TGTGCCAGCAGTGAGACCCCAAATGAGGGCCTCTATGGCTACACCTTC. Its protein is CASSETPNEGLYGYTF.

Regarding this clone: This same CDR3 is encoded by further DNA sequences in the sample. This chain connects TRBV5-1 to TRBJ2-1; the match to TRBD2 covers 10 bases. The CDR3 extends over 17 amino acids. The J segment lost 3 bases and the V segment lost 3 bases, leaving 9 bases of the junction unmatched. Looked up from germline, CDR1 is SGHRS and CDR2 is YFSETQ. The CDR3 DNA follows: TGCGCCAGCAGCTGGGTAGGTCTAGCGGGGGTCTACAATGAGCAGTTCTTC. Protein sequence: CASSWVGLAGVYNEQFF. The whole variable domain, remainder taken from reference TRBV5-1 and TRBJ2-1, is KAGVTQTPRYLIKTRGQQVTLSCSPISGHRSVSWYQQTPGQGLQFLFEYFSETQRNKGNFPGRFSGRQFSNSRSEMNVSTLELGDSALYLCASSWVGLAGVYNEQFFGPGTRLTVL.

The CDR3 coding sequence is TGTGCCAGCAGCTTAAAAGTGTTAACAGGGGATGCTTTCTTT. Translating gives CASSLKVLTGDAFF. The J gene is TRBJ1-1, the V gene TRBV7-6; 7 positions match TRBD1. V lost 2 bases and J lost 11; bases outside the gene matches: 11. Germline V gene data show CDR1 as SGHVS and CDR2 as FNYEAQ. The CDR3 sequence is 14 residues long.

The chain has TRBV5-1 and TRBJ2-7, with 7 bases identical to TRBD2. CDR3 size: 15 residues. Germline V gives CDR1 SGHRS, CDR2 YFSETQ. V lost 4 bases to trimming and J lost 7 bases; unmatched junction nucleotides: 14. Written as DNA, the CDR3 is TGCGCCAGCAGCGAAATAACACGGGGAGGGGAGGAGCAGTACTTC. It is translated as CASSEITRGGEEQYF.

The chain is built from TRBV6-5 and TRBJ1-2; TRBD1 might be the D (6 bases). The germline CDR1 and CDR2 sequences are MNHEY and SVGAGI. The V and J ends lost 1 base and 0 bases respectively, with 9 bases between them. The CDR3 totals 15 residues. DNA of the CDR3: TGTGCCAGCAGTTACTGGACAGAGTCTAACTATGGCTACACCTTC. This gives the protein CASSYWTESNYGYTF.

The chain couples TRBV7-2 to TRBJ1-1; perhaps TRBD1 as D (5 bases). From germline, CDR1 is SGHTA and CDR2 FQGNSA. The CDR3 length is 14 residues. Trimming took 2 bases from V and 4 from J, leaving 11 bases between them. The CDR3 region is CASSLWGEGTEAFF. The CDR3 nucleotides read TGTGCCAGCAGCTTATGGGGGGAAGGCACTGAAGCTTTCTTT.

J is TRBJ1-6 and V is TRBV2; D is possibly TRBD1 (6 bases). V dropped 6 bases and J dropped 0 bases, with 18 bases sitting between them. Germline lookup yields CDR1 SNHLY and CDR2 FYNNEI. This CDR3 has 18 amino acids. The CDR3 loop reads CASRRPPGASSYNSPLHF. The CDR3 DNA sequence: TGTGCCAGCAGGAGACCGCCAGGGGCGAGCTCCTATAATTCACCCCTCCACTTT.

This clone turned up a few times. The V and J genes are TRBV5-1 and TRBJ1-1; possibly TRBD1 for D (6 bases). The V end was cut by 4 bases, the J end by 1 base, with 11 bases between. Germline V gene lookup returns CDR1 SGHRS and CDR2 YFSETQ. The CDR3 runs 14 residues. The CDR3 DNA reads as TGCGCCAGCAGCCCCGGGACAACGAACACTGAAGCTTTCTTT. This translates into CASSPGTTNTEAFF.